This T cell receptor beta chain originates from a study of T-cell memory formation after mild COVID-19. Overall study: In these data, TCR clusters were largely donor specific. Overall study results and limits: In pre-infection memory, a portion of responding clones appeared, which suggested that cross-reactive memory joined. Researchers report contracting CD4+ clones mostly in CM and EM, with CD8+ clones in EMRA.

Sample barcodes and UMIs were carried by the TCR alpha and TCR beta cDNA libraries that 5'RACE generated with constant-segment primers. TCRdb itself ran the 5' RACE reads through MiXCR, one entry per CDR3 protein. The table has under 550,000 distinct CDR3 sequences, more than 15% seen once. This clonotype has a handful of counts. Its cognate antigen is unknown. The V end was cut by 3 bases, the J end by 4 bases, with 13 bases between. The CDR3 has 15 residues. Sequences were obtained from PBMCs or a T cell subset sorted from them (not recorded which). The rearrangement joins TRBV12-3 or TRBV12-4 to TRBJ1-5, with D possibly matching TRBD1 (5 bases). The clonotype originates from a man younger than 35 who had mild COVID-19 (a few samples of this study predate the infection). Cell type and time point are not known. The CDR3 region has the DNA TGTGCCAGCAGTTTCTTCCAGGGCCTAAATCAGCCCCAGCATTTT. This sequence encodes CASSFFQGLNQPQHF.